This TCR beta chain was sequenced for a study of T cell responses to AZD1222 COVID-19 vaccine. Study results and caveats: The study found Spike-specific TCR breadth and depth rose after two AZD1222 doses.

Trimming stripped 5 bases from V and 1 base from J, with 6 bases between. Germline lookup yields CDR1 LNHDA and CDR2 SQIVND (reference sequence). This CDR3 comprises 13 residues. This clone has a single count. Its antigen is unidentified. Data came from immunoSEQ multiplex PCR; TCRdb stores just in-frame clones and leaves some out. Here the sample spans some 84,000 clones, around nine tenths being singletons. The sequencing used peripheral blood, collected on day 0 of AZD1222 vaccination. This receptor was identified in an adult in good health. The rearrangement joins TRBV19 to TRBJ1-5; tentative D call: TRBD1 (5 bases). The CDR3 sequence is CASSGASNQPQHF. In nucleotides, the CDR3 is TGTGCCAGTAGTGGGGCGAGCAATCAGCCCCAGCATTTT.